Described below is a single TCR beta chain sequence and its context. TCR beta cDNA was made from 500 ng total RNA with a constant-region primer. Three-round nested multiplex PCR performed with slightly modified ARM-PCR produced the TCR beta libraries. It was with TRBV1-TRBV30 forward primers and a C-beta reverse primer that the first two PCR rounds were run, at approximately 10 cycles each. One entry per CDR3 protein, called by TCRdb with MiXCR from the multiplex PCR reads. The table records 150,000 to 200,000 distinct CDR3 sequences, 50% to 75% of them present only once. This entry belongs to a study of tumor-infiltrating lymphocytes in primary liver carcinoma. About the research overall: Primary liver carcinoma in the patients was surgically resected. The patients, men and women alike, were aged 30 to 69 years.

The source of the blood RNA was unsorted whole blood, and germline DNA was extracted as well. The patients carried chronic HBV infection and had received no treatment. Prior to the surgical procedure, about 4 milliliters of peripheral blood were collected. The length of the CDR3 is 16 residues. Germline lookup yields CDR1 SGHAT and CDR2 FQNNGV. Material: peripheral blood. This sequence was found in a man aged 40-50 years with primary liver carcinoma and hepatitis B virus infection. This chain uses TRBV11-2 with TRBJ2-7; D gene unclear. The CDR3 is CTSSLVERFTAYEQYF. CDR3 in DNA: TGTACAAGCAGCTTAGTTGAAAGGTTTACGGCCTACGAGCAGTACTTC. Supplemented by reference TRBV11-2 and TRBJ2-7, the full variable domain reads EAGVAQSPRYKIIEKRQSVAFWCNPISGHATLYWYQQILGQGPKLLIQFQNNGVVDDSQLPKDRFSAERLKGVDSTLKIQPAKLEDSAVYLCTSSLVERFTAYEQYFGPGTRLTVT.